A selection of T cell receptor beta chains follows, all from one sample in a study of a mutant IDH1 vaccine in newly diagnosed glioma. The assay was immunoSEQ multiplex PCR, and TCRdb's table has in-frame clones only and misses some. The table shows 50,000 or so clones, with around 80% occurring only once. The antigens these receptors bind are not known. The specimen comprised PBMCs, sampled from a glioma patient whose treatment included an IDH1 peptide vaccine. The origin of the receptors is a middle-aged woman with glioma. CDR3s include the opening cysteine and the closing phenylalanine or tryptophan. Expanded clones are given a class, and other clones once, few, many or no size at all.

>.|TRBJ1-1|TRBV5-1
CASSLDGMNTEAFF
>.|TRBJ2-3|TRBV5-1
CASSPPRGGRTDTQYF
>.|TRBJ2-5|TRBV5-4
CASSLGEGVGETQYF
>.|TRBJ1-2|TRBV5-1
CASSLMGGQDYGYTF
>.|TRBJ1-6|TRBV7-9
CASSFGRSNSPLHF
>.|TRBJ1-1|TRBV10-3
CAISEKQGRTEAFF
>.|TRBJ1-1|TRBV6-6
CASSLQDGTEAFF
>.|TRBJ2-5|TRBV2
CASRDLRGAGETQYF
>.|TRBJ1-5|TRBV19
CASKGGDRGFQPQHF
>.|TRBJ1-2|TRBV5-1
CASRDDSAGYGYTF
>few|TRBJ1-1|TRBV6-6
CASSPQGAITEAFF
>.|TRBJ1-2|TRBV4-3
CASSQDGGREGYTF
>.|TRBJ1-2|TRBV5-4
CRTTSWGSGGYTF
>.|TRBJ2-7|TRBV5-1
CASSTGTGDGYEQYF
>.|TRBJ1-4|TRBV5-1
CASSLQGRNEKLFF
>.|TRBJ2-7|TRBV27
CATKRGGNYEQYF
>few|TRBJ1-1|TRBV25-1
CASRDSEAFF
>.|TRBJ1-5|TRBV10-3
CAIGSTYGAEKMHF
>.|TRBJ2-5|TRBV5-4
CASSPGPETQYF
>.|TRBJ1-4|TRBV19
CASSIRGGEKLFF
>.|TRBJ2-7|TRBV4-1
CASSRGPEQYF
>.|TRBJ1-4|TRBV5-4
CASSFVGDDEKLFF
>.|TRBJ2-1|TRBV25-1
CASRTDRNLWNEQFF
>.|TRBJ2-3|TRBV5-1
CASSTTSGGTPRTDTQYF
>.|TRBJ2-4|TRBV27
CASSLSGQGAKNIQYF
>.|TRBJ2-5|TRBV25-1
CASSESGTIQYF
>few|TRBJ1-5|TRBV4-3
CASSQDVGLAWPQHF
>.|TRBJ2-5|TRBV5-1
CASIDREETQYF
>few|TRBJ2-3|TRBV12-5
CASGLGLATTDTQYF
>.|TRBJ2-5|TRBV2
CATAWTSGGQETQYF
>.|TRBJ2-4|TRBV6-1
CASMEQGGNIQYF
>.|TRBJ2-2|TRBV5-1
CASSLDPNTGELFF
>.|TRBJ2-5|TRBV25-1
CASLGDRGGRTQYF
>.|TRBJ1-6|TRBV10-3
CAISESGYNSPLHF
>.|TRBJ1-3|TRBV30
CAWSATGNTIYF
>few|TRBJ1-1|TRBV7-8
CASSLGTGIIRDAFF
>.|TRBJ1-1|TRBV27
CASIRNTEAFF
>few|TRBJ1-5|TRBV10-3
CAIRGPGNQPQHF
>once|TRBJ2-2|TRBV5-1
CASSPLGTGGISTGELFF
>.|TRBJ2-7|TRBV6-5
CASSPGTSGSEEQYF
>.|TRBJ2-5|TRBV7-2
CASSLIFSFSPLQETQYF
>.|TRBJ1-2|TRBV28
CASTLAGQGAANYGYTF
>.|TRBJ2-1|TRBV5-6
CASSFGGRGYEQFF
>.|TRBJ1-2|TRBV5-5
CASRLGGGPGYTF
>.|TRBJ1-1|TRBV5-6
CASSSWTGGNTEAFF
>.|TRBJ1-5|TRBV6-1
CASSEAIGVNRGNQPQHF
>.|TRBJ1-1|TRBV7-9
CASSYARAGRRMNTEAFF
>.|TRBJ1-2|TRBV11-2
CASSLDQGPGSGYTF
>.|TRBJ1-5|TRBV19
CASSIGAGAQGQPQHF
>.|TRBJ2-3|TRBV7-9
CASSLRGPGGGTDTQYF
>.|TRBJ1-2|TRBV14
CASSFLETGGYTF
>few|TRBJ2-7|TRBV12-5
CASGPLLGGEKYEQYF
>once|TRBJ2-6|TRBV5-5
CASSLVPPDGANVLTF